Below, 19 T cell receptor beta chains from the same sample are listed, as sequenced in a study of identical twins. MiXCR, run by TCRdb on the 5' RACE reads, gives a single entry per CDR3 protein. The table shows 600,000 to 850,000 distinct CDR3 sequences, with about 20% occurring only once. These records were also assigned to another study, of T cells expressing NK-cell markers.

Material for sequencing was PBMCs. These receptors were obtained from a woman between 18 and 30 years old in good health.

This clonotype was detected a few times. The chain recombines TRBV2 with TRBJ2-7, with 11 nucleotides matching TRBD1. The CDR3 extends over 13 amino acids. Germline lookup yields CDR1 SNHLY and CDR2 FYNNEI. V shed 11 bases and J 3 bases; nucleotides not matched to a gene: 6. The DNA for the CDR3 is TGTGCCGTAAAGGGGACAGGGGGCTACGAGCAGTACTTC. It translates to CAVKGTGGYEQYF.

The chain employs TRBV5-1 and TRBJ1-6, with 10 positions matching TRBD1. CDR3 size: 15 residues. CDR1 SGHRS and CDR2 YFSETQ come from the germline V gene. V gave up 4 bases and J gave up 6 bases; unmatched junction bases: 4. In nucleotides, the CDR3 is TGCGCCAGCAGCACCGGACAGGGGGGTAATTCACCCCTCCACTTT. It specifies CASSTGQGGNSPLHF. The full variable domain, rest sourced from reference TRBV5-1 and TRBJ1-6, is KAGVTQTPRYLIKTRGQQVTLSCSPISGHRSVSWYQQTPGQGLQFLFEYFSETQRNKGNFPGRFSGRQFSNSRSEMNVSTLELGDSALYLCASSTGQGGNSPLHFGNGTRLTVT.

V usage is TRBV27 and J usage is TRBJ1-1; D ambiguous. There are 14 residues in the CDR3. V lost 4 bases and J 4 bases, leaving 13 bases between the germline ends. CDR1 MNHEY and CDR2 SMNVEV come from the germline V gene (reference sequence). The CDR3 sequence: CASSSGGPVTEAFF. The CDR3 bases are TGTGCCAGCAGTTCCGGAGGGCCAGTCACTGAAGCTTTCTTT.

J is TRBJ2-1 and V is TRBV7-9, with 7 nucleotides matching TRBD2. Unmatched junction bases numbered 13, after V lost 5 bases and J lost 9 bases. The CDR3 totals 15 residues. Germline V gene lookup returns CDR1 SEHNR and CDR2 FQNEAQ (reference sequence). This CDR3 reads CASSPFILAISEQFF. In DNA, the CDR3 is TGTGCCAGCAGCCCGTTCATACTAGCGATTAGTGAGCAGTTCTTC. Using reference TRBV7-9 and TRBJ2-1 for the parts outside the CDR3, the full variable domain is DTGVSQNPRHKITKRGQNVTFRCDPISEHNRLYWYRQTLGQGPEFLTYFQNEAQLEKSRLLSDRFSAERPKGSFSTLEIQRTEQGDSAMYLCASSPFILAISEQFFGPGTRLTVL.

There are many counts of this clonotype. The gene calls are TRBV12-3 or TRBV12-4 and TRBJ2-5; D gene unclear. Trimming cost V 3 bases and J 7 bases, with 6 bases left between them. CDR3 length: 11 amino acids. The CDR3 protein is CASSFLGTQYF. In DNA, the CDR3 is TGTGCCAGCAGTTTTCTGGGGACCCAGTACTTC.

This clonotype was detected only a few times. The chain links TRBV4-1 to TRBJ2-1; TRBD2 matches at 13 bases. Per germline, CDR1 MGHRA and CDR2 YSYEKL. This CDR3 has 18 amino acids. Unmatched junction bases numbered 8, after V lost 1 base and J lost 5 bases. The CDR3 nucleotides read TGCGCCAGCAGCCAAGCAGGACTAGCGGGAGCCATAAACAATGAGCAGTTCTTC. Protein sequence: CASSQAGLAGAINNEQFF.

This clonotype was detected many times. The chain combines TRBV20-1 with TRBJ1-4, with 7 bases that match TRBD1. From germline, CDR1 is DFQATT and CDR2 SNEGSKA (reference sequence). The J segment lost 4 bases and the V segment lost 3 bases, leaving 5 bases of the junction unmatched. This CDR3 contains 14 residues. CDR3 region: CSASRRQGNEKLFF. The CDR3 bases are TGCAGTGCTAGTAGGCGACAGGGTAATGAAAAACTGTTTTTT.

The J gene is TRBJ2-2, the V gene TRBV29-1; 7 bases map to TRBD2. This CDR3 has 15 residues. Germline V gene lookup returns CDR1 SQVTM and CDR2 ANQGSEA. J gave up 5 bases and V 5 bases, and 11 bases lay outside the gene matches. CDR3 protein: CSVLSAGEQTGELFF. The CDR3 bases are TGCAGCGTTTTAAGCGCGGGGGAACAGACCGGGGAGCTGTTTTTT.

This clonotype was counted many times. The rearrangement joins TRBV5-1 to TRBJ1-2, with D perhaps TRBD1 (5 bases). Germline V gene data show CDR1 as SGHRS and CDR2 as YFSETQ. The CDR3 runs to 14 residues. Trimming took 0 bases from V and 5 from J, leaving 11 bases between them. CDR3 protein: CASSLEYRQYGYTF. The CDR3 DNA reads TGCGCCAGCAGCTTGGAATACAGACAGTATGGCTACACCTTC. The complete variable domain, with remaining parts taken from reference TRBV5-1 and TRBJ1-2, reads KAGVTQTPRYLIKTRGQQVTLSCSPISGHRSVSWYQQTPGQGLQFLFEYFSETQRNKGNFPGRFSGRQFSNSRSEMNVSTLELGDSALYLCASSLEYRQYGYTFGSGTRLTVV.

The chain recombines TRBV11-2 with TRBJ2-5; 7 bases align to TRBD2. V was clipped by 4 bases and J by 5 bases; unmatched bases: 13. The germline CDR1 and CDR2 sequences are SGHAT and FQNNGV. This CDR3 spans 16 amino acids. Here the CDR3 reads CASSSIGEGGRETQYF. The CDR3 DNA sequence: TGTGCCAGCAGCTCAATTGGGGAGGGTGGTAGGGAGACCCAGTACTTC.

V gene TRBV5-6 combines with J gene TRBJ2-1, with 9 bases that match TRBD2. V lost 1 base and J lost 6; bases outside the gene matches: 5. The CDR3 spans 15 residues. Germline CDR1 and CDR2: SGHDT and YYEEEE. The CDR3 region has the DNA TGTGCCAGCAGCTTGAGCGGGAGGTCTTCCAATGAGCAGTTCTTC. Translation: CASSLSGRSSNEQFF.

The V gene is TRBV10-3, the J gene TRBJ2-3; perhaps TRBD2 as D (6 bases). The CDR3 has 16 residues. V was clipped by 0 bases and J by 4 bases, with 14 bases between them. Germline V gene sequence: CDR1 ENHRY, CDR2 SYGVKD. The CDR3 sequence: CAISESGSGLADTQYF. As DNA, the CDR3 is TGTGCCATCAGTGAGTCTGGGAGCGGGTTGGCAGATACGCAGTATTTT.

The V and J genes are TRBV6-2 or TRBV6-3 and TRBJ2-7; 8 bases map to TRBD1. V trimming: 2 bases; J trimming: 13 bases; junction bases outside the gene matches: 10. The CDR3 is 13 residues long. Germline loops: CDR1 MNHEY, CDR2 SVGEGT. The CDR3 loop is CASSYGQLGQGYF. CDR3 in DNA: TGTGCCAGCAGTTACGGCCAGCTCGGACAGGGATACTTC.

The chain uses TRBV6-2 or TRBV6-3 and TRBJ2-7; D not certain. Germline CDR1 and CDR2: MNHEY and SVGEGT. The CDR3 contains 12 residues. V shed 4 bases and J shed 2 bases, with 6 bases lying between them. CDR3 sequence: CASSWSPYEQYF. CDR3 sequence (DNA): TGTGCCAGCAGTTGGTCACCCTACGAGCAGTACTTC.

The chain combines TRBV2 with TRBJ2-5; 13 bases match TRBD2. Germline-derived CDR1 and CDR2 are SNHLY and FYNNEI. The CDR3 has 18 amino acids. After removal of 10 bases from V and 5 bases from J, the junction contained 19 bases not matched to a gene. The CDR3 reads CATRPGLAGTLVGETQYF. The CDR3 DNA is TGTGCCACTAGACCGGGACTAGCGGGAACCCTGGTTGGGGAGACCCAGTACTTC.

The rearrangement uses TRBV12-3 or TRBV12-4 and TRBJ2-1; the D is unclear. V was cut by 6 bases and J by 12 bases, with 15 bases left in between. CDR3 length: 12 amino acids. The CDR3 DNA is TGTGCCAGCAGCCCCTTAAATCTGGGGCAGTTCTTC. Residues: CASSPLNLGQFF.

This chain joins TRBV27 and TRBJ2-1; 8 bases line up with TRBD2. The V gene's germline CDR1 is MNHEY and CDR2 SMNVEV (reference sequence). Trimming took 5 bases from V and 12 from J; bases not matched to a gene: 9. This CDR3 contains 13 residues. CDR3 in DNA: TGTGCCAGCAGTCGACCCGGGGGGGAAGGGCAGTTCTTC. As protein: CASSRPGGEGQFF.

This clonotype was seen ten or more times. The rearrangement uses TRBV5-1 and TRBJ1-2, with unresolved D. V was pared by 2 bases and J by 4 bases, with 12 bases between. Germline CDR1 SGHRS, CDR2 YFSETQ. This CDR3 region has 14 residues. For the CDR3, the DNA is TGCGCCAGCAGCTTTAACGGGGAGAGCTATGGCTACACCTTC. It encodes CASSFNGESYGYTF.

V is TRBV4-3 and J is TRBJ2-7; D is unresolved. This CDR3 spans 13 amino acids. Trimming shortened V by 6 bases and J by 5 bases, and 14 bases separated the two germline ends. Germline lookup yields CDR1 LGHNA and CDR2 YSLEER. The CDR3 sequence: CASSRTGGHEQYF. CDR3 nucleotides: TGCGCCAGCAGTCGAACCGGTGGCCACGAGCAGTACTTC.